A selection of T cell receptor beta chains follows, all from one sample in a study of cytomegalovirus exposure and HLA in healthy donors. Method: immunoSEQ multiplex PCR; TCRdb's copy keeps in-frame clones and lacks some. This sample's table has 70,000 to 85,000 clones. Sequenced: PBMCs. The receptors shown here come from a female donor in good health and CMV-seropositive. Each CDR3 is given with its conserved first and last residue. D genes are given only for firm matches.

j_call: TRBJ2-7
v_call: TRBV5-6
d_call: TRBD2
cdr3_nt: TGTGCCAGCAGCTTGGTGCGGGAGAGAACAAGCTACGAGCAGTACTTC
cdr3_aa: CASSLVRERTSYEQYF

j_call: TRBJ1-5
v_call: TRBV6-5
d_call: .
cdr3_nt: TGTGCCAGCAGTCCTACAGGGATTCGTCAGCCCCAGCATTTT
cdr3_aa: CASSPTGIRQPQHF

j_call: TRBJ2-3
v_call: TRBV5-1
d_call: .
cdr3_nt: TGCGCCAGCAGCTTGGTGGCAGGGGTTGTGGATACGCAGTATTTT
cdr3_aa: CASSLVAGVVDTQYF

j_call: TRBJ2-1
v_call: TRBV5-1
d_call: TRBD1
cdr3_nt: TGCGCCAGCAGCCCCGGGACAGTTAACTACAATGAGCAGTTCTTC
cdr3_aa: CASSPGTVNYNEQFF

j_call: TRBJ1-2
v_call: TRBV7-2
d_call: .
cdr3_nt: TGTGCCAGCAGCTTAGTTACAGGGTCCGGCTACACCTTC
cdr3_aa: CASSLVTGSGYTF

j_call: TRBJ1-1
v_call: TRBV30
d_call: .
cdr3_nt: TGTGCCTGGAACAGGAACACTGAAGCTTTCTTT
cdr3_aa: CAWNRNTEAFF

j_call: TRBJ2-5
v_call: TRBV28
d_call: .
cdr3_nt: TGTGCCAGCAATAGCGGCCACGTCCAAGAGACCCAGTACTTC
cdr3_aa: CASNSGHVQETQYF

j_call: TRBJ2-1
v_call: TRBV10-3
d_call: .
cdr3_nt: TGTGCCATCAGTGAGCCAAGTGGTTCGGGGGGCTCGAATTTGGGGGAGCAGTTCTTC
cdr3_aa: CAISEPSGSGGSNLGEQFF

j_call: TRBJ1-4
v_call: TRBV19
d_call: .
cdr3_nt: TGTGCCAGTAGTAATCGGGAAAAACTGTTTTTT
cdr3_aa: CASSNREKLFF

j_call: TRBJ1-5
v_call: TRBV18
d_call: .
cdr3_nt: TGTGCCAGCTCACCACCTGCAAGGGGCATCAGCAATCAGCCCCAGCATTTT
cdr3_aa: CASSPPARGISNQPQHF

j_call: TRBJ1-1
v_call: TRBV28
d_call: .
cdr3_nt: TGTGCCAGCAGTTTCACATTGAACACTGAAGCTTTCTTT
cdr3_aa: CASSFTLNTEAFF

j_call: TRBJ2-1
v_call: TRBV11-2
d_call: .
cdr3_nt: TGTGCCAGCAGCTTATCCCGTAATGAGCAGTTCTTC
cdr3_aa: CASSLSRNEQFF

j_call: TRBJ1-5
v_call: TRBV7-2
d_call: TRBD1
cdr3_nt: TGTGCCAGCAGCTTAGGGGACAGGGGGGATCAGCCCCAGCATTTT
cdr3_aa: CASSLGDRGDQPQHF

j_call: TRBJ2-5
v_call: TRBV6-5
d_call: TRBD2
cdr3_nt: TGTGCCAGCAGTTACATTAGCGGGATCCAAGAGACCCAGTACTTC
cdr3_aa: CASSYISGIQETQYF

j_call: TRBJ2-3
v_call: TRBV13
d_call: TRBD1
cdr3_nt: TGTGCCAGCAGCTTAAGGGACAGGGGAATCACAGATACGCAGTATTTT
cdr3_aa: CASSLRDRGITDTQYF

j_call: TRBJ1-1
v_call: TRBV4-1
d_call: TRBD1
cdr3_nt: TGCGCCAGCAGAGGGACAGGGAGGACTGAAGCTTTCTTT
cdr3_aa: CASRGTGRTEAFF

j_call: TRBJ1-2
v_call: TRBV6-1
d_call: .
cdr3_nt: TGTGCCAGCAGTGTCCCCCCACCAGGCTATGGCTACACCTTC
cdr3_aa: CASSVPPPGYGYTF

j_call: TRBJ2-7
v_call: TRBV29-1
d_call: TRBD1
cdr3_nt: TGCAGCGTTTCAAGGGGGCCGCGGTCCTACGAGCAGTACTTC
cdr3_aa: CSVSRGPRSYEQYF

j_call: TRBJ2-2
v_call: TRBV28
d_call: .
cdr3_nt: TGTGCCAGCAATGTGGGGGCAAACACCGGGGAGCTGTTTTTT
cdr3_aa: CASNVGANTGELFF

j_call: TRBJ2-7
v_call: TRBV4-1
d_call: TRBD2
cdr3_nt: TGCGCCAGCAGCCAGGTGGGACTAGCGGGAGGGAGGCAAGTCTACGAGCAGTACTTC
cdr3_aa: CASSQVGLAGGRQVYEQYF

j_call: TRBJ1-6
v_call: TRBV7-2
d_call: TRBD1
cdr3_nt: TGTGCCAGCAGCCACCGGGACAGATATAATTCACCCCTCCACTTT
cdr3_aa: CASSHRDRYNSPLHF

j_call: TRBJ1-5
v_call: TRBV6-1
d_call: .
cdr3_nt: TGTGCCAGCAGTGCCGGGGGGAATCAGCCCCAGCATTTT
cdr3_aa: CASSAGGNQPQHF

j_call: TRBJ2-1
v_call: TRBV30
d_call: TRBD2
cdr3_nt: TGTGCCTGGAGTGTCATTGGACTAGCGGGAGACAATGAGCAGTTCTTC
cdr3_aa: CAWSVIGLAGDNEQFF

j_call: TRBJ2-5
v_call: TRBV5-1
d_call: TRBD1
cdr3_nt: TGCGCCAGCAGCCGGGACAGGGCGTTTGGGACCCAGTACTTC
cdr3_aa: CASSRDRAFGTQYF

j_call: TRBJ2-7
v_call: TRBV19
d_call: .
cdr3_nt: TGTGCCAGTAGTTCTCAGGGCGGCTACGAGCAGTACTTC
cdr3_aa: CASSSQGGYEQYF

j_call: TRBJ2-7
v_call: TRBV6-5
d_call: TRBD1
cdr3_nt: TGTGCCAGCAGTTACGACAGGGGTGGAGCCTACGAGCAGTACTTC
cdr3_aa: CASSYDRGGAYEQYF

j_call: TRBJ2-5
v_call: TRBV15
d_call: .
cdr3_nt: TGTGCCACCAGCAGAGATTTGACAGGCCAAGAGACCCAGTACTTC
cdr3_aa: CATSRDLTGQETQYF

j_call: TRBJ2-3
v_call: TRBV23-1
d_call: .
cdr3_nt: TGCGCCAGCAGTCAATCGAAAGGACAAACAGATACGCAGTATTTT
cdr3_aa: CASSQSKGQTDTQYF